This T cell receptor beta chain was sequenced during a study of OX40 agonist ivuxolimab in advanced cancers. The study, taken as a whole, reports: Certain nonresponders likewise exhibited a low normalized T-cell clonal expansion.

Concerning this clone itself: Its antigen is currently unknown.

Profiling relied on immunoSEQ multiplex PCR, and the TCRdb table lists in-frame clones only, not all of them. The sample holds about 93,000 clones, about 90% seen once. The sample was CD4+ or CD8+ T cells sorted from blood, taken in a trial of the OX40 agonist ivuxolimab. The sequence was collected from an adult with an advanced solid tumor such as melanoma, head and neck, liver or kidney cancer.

The CDR3 nucleotides are TGTGCCAGCAGCCAAAGGACAGGGGGCCTAGAAAAACTGTTTTTT. Amino acids: CASSQRTGGLEKLFF. This chain joins TRBV16 and TRBJ1-4, with 11 bases aligning to TRBD1. The junction had 4 bases not matched to a gene; V was cut back by 2 bases and J by 8 bases. CDR1 is KGHSY and CDR2 is FQNENV in the germline V gene. The CDR3 contains 15 residues. Full variable domain (missing parts from reference TRBV16 and TRBJ1-4): GEEVAQTPKHLVRGEGQKAKLYCAPIKGHSYVFWYQQVLKNEFKFLISFQNENVFDETGMPKERFSAKCLPNSPCSLEIQATKLEDSAVYFCASSQRTGGLEKLFFGSGTQLSVL.